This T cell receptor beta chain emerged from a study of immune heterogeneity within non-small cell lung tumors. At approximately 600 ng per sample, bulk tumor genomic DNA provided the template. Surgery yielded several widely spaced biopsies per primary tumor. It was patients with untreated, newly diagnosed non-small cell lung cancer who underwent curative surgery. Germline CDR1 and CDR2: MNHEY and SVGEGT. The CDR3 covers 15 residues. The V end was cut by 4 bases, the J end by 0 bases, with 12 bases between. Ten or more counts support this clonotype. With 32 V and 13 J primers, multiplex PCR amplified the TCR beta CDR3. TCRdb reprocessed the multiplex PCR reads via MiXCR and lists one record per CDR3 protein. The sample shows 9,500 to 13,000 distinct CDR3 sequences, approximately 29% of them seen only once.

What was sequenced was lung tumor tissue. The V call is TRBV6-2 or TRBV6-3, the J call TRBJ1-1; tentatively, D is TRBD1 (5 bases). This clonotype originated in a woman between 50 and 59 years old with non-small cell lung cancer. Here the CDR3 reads CASSSWTSMNTEAFF. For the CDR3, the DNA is TGTGCCAGCAGTTCATGGACAAGCATGAACACTGAAGCTTTCTTT.